These 6 T cell receptor beta chains were sequenced from one sample in a study of T cell repertoires in ileal Crohn's disease. Time point: neoterminal ileum biopsy at postoperative endoscopy, about 6 months after surgery. Method: immunoSEQ multiplex PCR; TCRdb's copy keeps in-frame clones and lacks some. The table records around 2,500 clones, nearly 80% of them present only once. Sequencing input: ileal tissue. These receptors all come from an adult with Crohn's disease.

The CDR3 is CASSSGQGSEQYF. The CDR3 DNA reads TGTGCCAGCAGCTCGGGACAGGGCTCGGAGCAGTACTTC. The chain has TRBV7-9 and TRBJ2-7; 9 positions match TRBD1. CDR3 length equals 13 residues. The junction had 5 bases not matched to a gene; V was cut back by 4 bases and J by 7 bases. Looked up from germline, CDR1 is SEHNR and CDR2 is FQNEAQ (reference sequence).

There are a few counts of this clone. The rearrangement uses TRBV28 and TRBJ1-2; possible D gene TRBD1, 5 bases. The CDR3 is 14 residues long. Germline V CDR1 and CDR2: MDHEN, SYDVKM. Trimming left V 6 bases short and J 3 bases short, with 14 bases between. The CDR3 DNA follows: TGTGCCAGCAGGGGGGGGTTGACCGACTATGGCTACACCTTC. This codes for CASRGGLTDYGYTF.

The chain carries TRBV11-2 and TRBJ2-7; D ambiguous. Germline CDR1 is SGHAT and CDR2 is FQNNGV. The CDR3 loop spans 14 amino acids. Trimming cost V 1 base and J 2 bases, with 9 bases left between them. The CDR3 is CASSLGGRTYEQYF. The CDR3 coding sequence is TGTGCCAGCAGCTTAGGCGGTCGTACCTACGAGCAGTACTTC.

The chain combines TRBV28 with TRBJ2-7; unclear D gene. Trimming removed 4 bases at V and 5 bases at J, with 12 bases between. Germline CDR1 is MDHEN and CDR2 is SYDVKM. The CDR3 has 13 amino acids. The CDR3 loop is CASSYLSSDEQYF. The CDR3, as DNA: TGTGCCAGCAGTTACTTAAGTTCTGACGAGCAGTACTTC. Full variable domain (outside the CDR3, taken from reference TRBV28 and TRBJ2-7): DVKVTQSSRYLVKRTGEKVFLECVQDMDHENMFWYRQDPGLGLRLIYFSYDVKMKEKGDIPEGYSVSREKKERFSLILESASTNQTSMYLCASSYLSSDEQYFGPGTRLTVT.

The chain employs TRBV5-1 and TRBJ2-1, with 8 bases aligning to TRBD1. Trimming cost V 0 bases and J 6 bases; bases outside gene matches: 8. There are 16 residues in the CDR3. Germline CDR1 is SGHRS and CDR2 is YFSETQ. Here the CDR3 reads CASSLARRGPGNEQFF. The CDR3 nucleotides are TGCGCCAGCAGCTTGGCCCGCAGGGGGCCGGGCAATGAGCAGTTCTTC.

The J gene is TRBJ1-5, the V gene TRBV7-9; D gene unclear. Trimming shortened V by 5 bases and J by 1 base, and 6 bases separated the two germline ends. The CDR3 is made up of 13 amino acids. CDR1 and CDR2 (germline): SEHNR, FQNEAQ (reference sequence). The chain's CDR3 is CASSPYSNQPQHF. The CDR3 nucleotides read TGTGCCAGCAGCCCCTACAGCAATCAGCCCCAGCATTTT. The whole variable domain, filled in from reference TRBV7-9 and TRBJ1-5, reads DTGVSQNPRHKITKRGQNVTFRCDPISEHNRLYWYRQTLGQGPEFLTYFQNEAQLEKSRLLSDRFSAERPKGSFSTLEIQRTEQGDSAMYLCASSPYSNQPQHFGDGTRLSIL.